This entry is about one T cell receptor (beta chain). The roughly 19-32 mg bulk tissue piece was not sorted before simultaneous RNA and DNA extraction. This sample is drawn from a study of tumor-infiltrating lymphocytes in primary liver carcinoma. Germline V CDR1 and CDR2: SGHAT, FQNNGV. V was shortened by 5 bases and J by 8 bases, with 18 bases between the two germline ends. The CDR3 is 14 residues long. From around 0.5 ug of total RNA, TCR beta-specific cDNA was reverse-transcribed using a constant-region primer. Sequencing libraries for TCR beta derived from three nested multiplex PCR rounds that used slightly modified ARM-PCR. Forward primers for TRBV1-TRBV30 and a C-beta reverse primer served the first two PCR rounds, at about 10 cycles each. MiXCR, run by TCRdb on the multiplex PCR reads, gives a single entry per CDR3 protein. The table includes approximately 120,000 distinct CDR3 sequences, under 65% detected once.

The sequencing sample was made of liver tumor tissue from sampling region 3. Subset here: tumor region T3, left-lateral pole. The chain links TRBV11-2 to TRBJ2-5, with D tentatively TRBD1 or TRBD2 (7 bases each). The TCR originated in a woman in her sixties with primary liver carcinoma and hepatitis B virus infection. CDR3 DNA sequence: TGTGCCAGCAGCCAGGGGGGGGGCGCAGAAACCCAGTACTTC. Amino acids: CASSQGGGAETQYF.